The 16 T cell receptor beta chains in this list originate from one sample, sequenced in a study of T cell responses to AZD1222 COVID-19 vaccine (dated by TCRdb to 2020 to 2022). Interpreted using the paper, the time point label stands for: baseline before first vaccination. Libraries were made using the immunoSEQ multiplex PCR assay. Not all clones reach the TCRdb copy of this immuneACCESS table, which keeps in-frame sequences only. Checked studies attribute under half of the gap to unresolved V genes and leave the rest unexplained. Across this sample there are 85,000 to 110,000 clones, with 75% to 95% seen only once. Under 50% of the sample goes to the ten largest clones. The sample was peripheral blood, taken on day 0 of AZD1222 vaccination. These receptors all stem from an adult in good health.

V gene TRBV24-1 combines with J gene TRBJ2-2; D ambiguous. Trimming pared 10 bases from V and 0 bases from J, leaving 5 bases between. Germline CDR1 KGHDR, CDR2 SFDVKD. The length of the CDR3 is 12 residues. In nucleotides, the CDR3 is TGTGCCACTAGCACGAACACCGGGGAGCTGTTTTTT. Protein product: CATSTNTGELFF.

The DNA for the CDR3 is TGCGCCAGCAGCTTGAAGCGGGCGGACAGTTATGGGGGGGATGAGCAGTTCTTC. This sequence encodes CASSLKRADSYGGDEQFF. The chain is built from TRBV5-1 and TRBJ2-1; weak D call: TRBD2 (7 bases). The CDR3 spans 18 residues. The ends were cut back, 1 base at V and 8 bases at J, with 25 bases in the middle. Germline V CDR1 and CDR2: SGHRS, YFSETQ.

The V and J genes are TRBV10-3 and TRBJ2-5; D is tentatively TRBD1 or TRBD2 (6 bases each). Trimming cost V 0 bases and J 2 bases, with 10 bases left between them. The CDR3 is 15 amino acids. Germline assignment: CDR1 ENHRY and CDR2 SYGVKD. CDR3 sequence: CAISESGGLQETQYF. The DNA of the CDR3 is TGTGCCATCAGTGAGTCTGGGGGGCTTCAAGAGACCCAGTACTTC.

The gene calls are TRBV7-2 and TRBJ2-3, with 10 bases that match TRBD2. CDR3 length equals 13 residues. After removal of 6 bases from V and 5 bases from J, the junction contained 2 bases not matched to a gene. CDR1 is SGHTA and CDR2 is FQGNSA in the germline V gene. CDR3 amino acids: CASRIAGGDTQYF. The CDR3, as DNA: TGTGCCAGCAGGATAGCGGGAGGAGATACGCAGTATTTT.

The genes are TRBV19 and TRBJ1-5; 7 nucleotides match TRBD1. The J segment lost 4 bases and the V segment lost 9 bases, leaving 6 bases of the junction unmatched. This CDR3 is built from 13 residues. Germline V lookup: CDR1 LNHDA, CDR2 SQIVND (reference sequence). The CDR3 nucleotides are TGTGCCAGCTCCGGGACAGAAAATCAGCCCCAGCATTTT. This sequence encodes CASSGTENQPQHF.

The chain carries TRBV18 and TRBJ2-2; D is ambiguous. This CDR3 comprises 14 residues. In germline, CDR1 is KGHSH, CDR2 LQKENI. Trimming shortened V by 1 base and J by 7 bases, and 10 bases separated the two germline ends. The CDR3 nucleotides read TGTGCCAGCTCACCACGAAACGGTGACGGGGAGCTGTTTTTT. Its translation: CASSPRNGDGELFF.

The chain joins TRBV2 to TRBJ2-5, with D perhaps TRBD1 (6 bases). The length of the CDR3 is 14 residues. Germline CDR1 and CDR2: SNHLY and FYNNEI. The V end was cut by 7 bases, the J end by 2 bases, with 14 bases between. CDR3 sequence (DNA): TGTGCCAGCAATGGGGGCCAGGGACAAGAGACCCAGTACTTC. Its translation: CASNGGQGQETQYF.

CDR3 protein: CASSLVAARESTSPLHF. In nucleotides, the CDR3 is TGTGCCAGCAGCTTAGTGGCCGCCAGGGAATCCACTTCACCCCTCCACTTT. The V and J genes are TRBV7-6 and TRBJ1-6; D might be TRBD1 (5 bases). CDR1 is SGHVS, CDR2 FNYEAQ, per germline. This CDR3 region has 17 residues. The V and J ends lost 1 base and 9 bases respectively, with 19 bases between them.

The CDR3 nucleotides read TGTGCCACCAAAGATACCCTAGCGGGATCTACGAAGCAGTACTTC. It translates to CATKDTLAGSTKQYF. The V and J genes are TRBV19 and TRBJ2-7; 9 bases fit TRBD2. Germline V gene lookup returns CDR1 LNHDA and CDR2 SQIVND (reference sequence). The V segment lost 10 bases and the J segment 8 bases; nucleotides outside the gene matches: 18. This CDR3 spans 15 amino acids.

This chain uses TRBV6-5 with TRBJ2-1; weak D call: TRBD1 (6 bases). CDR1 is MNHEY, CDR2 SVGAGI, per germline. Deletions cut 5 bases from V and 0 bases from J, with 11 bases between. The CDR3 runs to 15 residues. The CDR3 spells CASSMDRSSYNEQFF. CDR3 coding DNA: TGTGCCAGCAGTATGGACAGAAGCTCCTACAATGAGCAGTTCTTC.

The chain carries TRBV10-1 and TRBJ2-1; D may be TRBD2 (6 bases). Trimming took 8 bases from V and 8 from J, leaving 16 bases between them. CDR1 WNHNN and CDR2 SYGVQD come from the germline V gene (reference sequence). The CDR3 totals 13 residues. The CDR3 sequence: CASGPGDFYEQFF. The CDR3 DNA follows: TGCGCCAGCGGTCCGGGAGACTTCTATGAGCAGTTCTTC.

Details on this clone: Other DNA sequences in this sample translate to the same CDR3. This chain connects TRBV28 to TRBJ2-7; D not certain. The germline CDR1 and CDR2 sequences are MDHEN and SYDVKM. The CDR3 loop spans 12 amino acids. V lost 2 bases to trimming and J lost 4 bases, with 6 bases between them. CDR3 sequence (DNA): TGTGCCAGCAGTTTAGGTCTGTACGAGCAGTACTTC. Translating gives CASSLGLYEQYF. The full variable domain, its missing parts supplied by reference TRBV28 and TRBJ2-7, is DVKVTQSSRYLVKRTGEKVFLECVQDMDHENMFWYRQDPGLGLRLIYFSYDVKMKEKGDIPEGYSVSREKKERFSLILESASTNQTSMYLCASSLGLYEQYFGPGTRLTVT.

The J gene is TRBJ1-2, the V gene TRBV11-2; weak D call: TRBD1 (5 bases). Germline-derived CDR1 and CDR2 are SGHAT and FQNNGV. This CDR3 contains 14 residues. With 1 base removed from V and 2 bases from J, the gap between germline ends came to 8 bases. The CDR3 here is CASSLGQLNYGYTF. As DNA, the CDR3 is TGTGCCAGCAGCTTAGGACAGCTAAACTATGGCTACACCTTC.

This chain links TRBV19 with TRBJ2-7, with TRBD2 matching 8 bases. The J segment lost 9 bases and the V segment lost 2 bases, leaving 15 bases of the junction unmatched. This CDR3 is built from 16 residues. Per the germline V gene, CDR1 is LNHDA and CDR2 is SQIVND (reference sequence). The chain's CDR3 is CASSITAGSGKGGQYF. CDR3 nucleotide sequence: TGTGCCAGTAGTATAACCGCCGGTAGCGGGAAAGGTGGGCAGTACTTC.

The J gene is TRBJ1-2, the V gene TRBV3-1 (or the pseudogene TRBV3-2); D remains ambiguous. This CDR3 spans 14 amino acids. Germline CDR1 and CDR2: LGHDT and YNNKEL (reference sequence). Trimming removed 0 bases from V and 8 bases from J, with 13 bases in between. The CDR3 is CASSQEIQAGGYTF. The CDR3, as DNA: TGTGCCAGCAGCCAAGAGATCCAGGCAGGCGGCTACACCTTC.

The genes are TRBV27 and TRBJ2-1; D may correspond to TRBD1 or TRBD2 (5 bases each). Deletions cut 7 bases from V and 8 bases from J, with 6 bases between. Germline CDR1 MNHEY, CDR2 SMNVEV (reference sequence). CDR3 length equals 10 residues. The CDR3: CASMGDEQFF. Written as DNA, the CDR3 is TGTGCCAGCATGGGGGATGAGCAGTTCTTC.